This T cell receptor (beta chain) comes out of a study of T cell responses to AZD1222 COVID-19 vaccine. Study-level findings and limits: Spike-specific TCR breadth and depth rose after two AZD1222 doses.

The protocol was immunoSEQ multiplex PCR, while the TCRdb copy is restricted to in-frame clones and leaves out a portion. The sample consists of around 99,000 clones, roughly 88% of them appearing once. The CDR3 consists of 17 residues. V lost 8 bases, J lost 2 bases, and 22 bases lay in between. This clone was observed a single time. Its specificity is unknown. The chain recombines TRBV23-1 with TRBJ1-5; D is possibly TRBD1 (5 bases). TRBV23-1 is known as an ORF, though its function is uncertain. Specimen: peripheral blood, collected on day 0 of AZD1222 vaccination. This clonotype was sampled from an adult in good health. CDR3 amino acids: CASYTGTEKEGNQPQHF. The CDR3 nucleotides are TGCGCCAGCTATACGGGGACCGAGAAAGAGGGCAATCAGCCCCAGCATTTT.